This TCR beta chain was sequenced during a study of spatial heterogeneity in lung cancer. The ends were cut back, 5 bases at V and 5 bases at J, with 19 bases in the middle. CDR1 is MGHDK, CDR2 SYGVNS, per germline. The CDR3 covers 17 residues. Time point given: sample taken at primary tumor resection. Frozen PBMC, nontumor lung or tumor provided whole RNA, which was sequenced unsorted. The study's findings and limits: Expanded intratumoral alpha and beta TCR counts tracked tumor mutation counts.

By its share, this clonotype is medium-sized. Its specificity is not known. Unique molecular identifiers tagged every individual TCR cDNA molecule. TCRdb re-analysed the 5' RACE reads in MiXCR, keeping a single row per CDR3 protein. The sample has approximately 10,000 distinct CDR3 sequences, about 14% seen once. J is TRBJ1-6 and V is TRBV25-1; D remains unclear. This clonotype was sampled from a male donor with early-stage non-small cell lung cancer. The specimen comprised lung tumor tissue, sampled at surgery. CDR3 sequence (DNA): TGTGCCAGCAGTTCCTTGGCCGGGCAGGAAAATAATTCACCCCTCCACTTT. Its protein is CASSSLAGQENNSPLHF.